Included here is one TCR beta chain sequence, with context. The data derive from a study of blood T cell repertoires in COVID-19. Whole-study context: Sources were T cells, B-cell-depleted T cells, or PBMCs; the material itself was cDNA or gDNA.

Original handling: The assay estimated nucleated cells by amplifying reference gene primers. TCRdb's copy holds only in-frame clones and misses some; the assay was immunoSEQ multiplex PCR. Clone size and V and J calls were adopted from that table, with D and trimming inferred from the DNA. The data hold roughly 180,000 clones, with roughly nine tenths observed a single time. Germline V lookup: CDR1 SGHRS, CDR2 YFSETQ. Deletions cut 4 bases from V and 5 bases from J, with 21 bases between. The CDR3 is 17 residues long. The clonotype originates from a man between 65 and 79 years old with active or convalescent COVID-19. J is TRBJ2-2 and V is TRBV5-1; D might be TRBD2 (6 bases). Source material: peripheral blood. The CDR3 spells CASSLEWGVRSTGELFF. In nucleotides, the CDR3 is TGCGCCAGCAGCCTCGAGTGGGGGGTTAGGAGTACCGGGGAGCTGTTTTTT.